Presented here are 28 T cell receptor beta chains from one specimen sequenced in a study of blood T cell repertoires in COVID-19. Repertoires were generated with immunoSEQ multiplex PCR, while TCRdb's copy carries only in-frame clones and drops some. The sample yields approximately 250,000 clones, approximately 84% seen once. Sequencing was performed on PBMCs or T cells enriched from blood (not recorded which). These TCRs come from a man aged 35 to 55 who had recovered from COVID-19.

The chain employs TRBV6-5 and TRBJ1-1, with 9 bases fitting TRBD1. The CDR3 has 13 amino acids. Germline CDR1 and CDR2: MNHEY and SVGAGI. The V segment lost 6 bases and the J segment 6 bases; nucleotides outside the gene matches: 5. CDR3 residues: CASRPGQGAEAFF. The CDR3 DNA reads TGTGCCAGCAGACCGGGACAGGGTGCTGAAGCTTTCTTT.

The chain joins TRBV2 to TRBJ1-2; possibly TRBD1 for D (5 bases). The length of the CDR3 is 13 residues. The germline V gene has CDR1 SNHLY and CDR2 FYNNEI. Trimming took off 8 bases at V and 8 bases at J, with 18 bases between the two ends. As DNA, the CDR3 is TGTGCCAGCGCTACCAGGGTCGAGGTCGGCTACACCTTC. It encodes CASATRVEVGYTF.

This clone was recorded only once. This chain uses TRBV18 with TRBJ1-2; D remains ambiguous. Trimming left V 3 bases short and J 0 bases short, with 8 bases between. CDR1 and CDR2 from the germline V gene are KGHSH and LQKENI. The CDR3 spans 14 residues. CDR3 nucleotides: TGTGCCAGCTCACCGGTAGAGTCTAACTATGGCTACACCTTC. This translates into CASSPVESNYGYTF.

The rearrangement links TRBV5-8 to TRBJ1-5; a possible D gene is TRBD1 (5 bases). From germline, CDR1 is SGHTS and CDR2 YDEGEE. V shed 0 bases and J shed 6 bases, with 13 bases lying between them. CDR3 length: 15 amino acids. The CDR3 reads CASSLVDVGGQPQHF. In DNA, the CDR3 is TGTGCCAGCAGCTTGGTTGATGTGGGGGGTCAGCCCCAGCATTTT.

Of note for this clone: Other nucleotide sequences in the sample specify the same CDR3. J is TRBJ1-2 and V is TRBV28; D is undetermined. V shed 5 bases and J shed 2 bases, with 3 bases lying between them. Germline CDR1 and CDR2: MDHEN and SYDVKM. This CDR3 is built from 11 residues. CDR3 region: CASSRNYGYTF. CDR3 nucleotide sequence: TGTGCCAGCAGTCGGAACTATGGCTACACCTTC.

As concerns this clone: The same CDR3 also results from other DNA sequences found in this sample. This chain connects TRBV6-1 to TRBJ2-7, with D possibly TRBD1 on 5 matching bases. This CDR3 is built from 13 residues. Germline V gene data show CDR1 as MNHNS and CDR2 as SASEGT. V was clipped by 2 bases and J by 2 bases, with 7 bases between them. In DNA, the CDR3 is TGTGCCAGCAGTGAACGGACACCCTACGAGCAGTACTTC. Translated: CASSERTPYEQYF.

This clone was counted a single time. The chain recombines TRBV7-9 with TRBJ1-2, with a weak D call TRBD1 (6 bases). This CDR3 is built from 12 residues. Trimming left V 2 bases short and J 8 bases short, with 9 bases between. Germline-derived CDR1 and CDR2 are SEHNR and FQNEAQ (reference sequence). Here the CDR3 DNA reads TGTGCCAGCAGCTTAAGTCAGGGGGGCTACACCTTC. Protein: CASSLSQGGYTF.

The chain has TRBV5-1 and TRBJ1-2; D is ambiguous. The V gene lost 4 bases and the J gene lost 1 base, with 8 bases spanning the gap. Germline CDR1 SGHRS, CDR2 YFSETQ. CDR3 length: 13 amino acids. The CDR3: CASSAINNYGYTF. In nucleotides, the CDR3 is TGCGCCAGCAGCGCTATTAATAACTATGGCTACACCTTC.

This chain joins TRBV28 and TRBJ2-7; D is undetermined. The CDR3 runs to 13 residues. V lost 11 bases to trimming and J lost 8 bases, with 22 bases between them. Germline loops: CDR1 MDHEN, CDR2 SYDVKM. The CDR3 nucleotides are TGTGCCGCGGCTCGGAACAAATCCTCTAAGCAGTACTTC. This sequence encodes CAAARNKSSKQYF.

The chain couples TRBV27 to TRBJ1-4, with D perhaps TRBD1 (6 bases). The CDR3 totals 17 residues. Between the trimmed V and J ends, which lost 8 bases and 2 bases, there was a span of 21 bases. The V gene's germline CDR1 is MNHEY and CDR2 SMNVEV (reference sequence). CDR3 sequence (DNA): TGTGCCAGCCACGAGAGCGGGGGCGTAGTTACTAATGAAAAACTGTTTTTT. Its translation: CASHESGGVVTNEKLFF.

The chain has TRBV30 and TRBJ1-1; 7 nucleotides line up with TRBD1. The CDR3 loop spans 12 amino acids. Trimming at V came to 3 bases and at J to 5 bases, leaving 3 bases not matched to a gene. Looked up from germline, CDR1 is GTSNPN and CDR2 is SVGIG (reference sequence). CDR3 loop: CAWRGGQTEAFF. The CDR3 region has the DNA TGTGCCTGGAGGGGGGGACAGACTGAAGCTTTCTTT.

This chain's CDR3 is CASSLGTVRNIQYF. CDR3 coding DNA: TGTGCCAGCAGCTTAGGGACAGTACGGAACATTCAGTACTTC. This rearrangement joins TRBV7-2 to TRBJ2-4; perhaps TRBD1 as D (6 bases). The CDR3 is made up of 14 amino acids. The V end lost 1 base, the J end lost 7 bases, and 11 bases lay between the germline ends. Germline V gene sequence: CDR1 SGHTA, CDR2 FQGNSA.

This clone was found once. The chain has TRBV6-5 and TRBJ2-4; the D is unclear. Trimming took off 0 bases at V and 7 bases at J, with 10 bases between the two ends. The CDR3 is made up of 14 amino acids. In germline, CDR1 is MNHEY, CDR2 SVGAGI. The CDR3 loop is CASSYSSSENIQYF. In DNA form, the CDR3 reads TGTGCCAGCAGTTACTCCTCCTCGGAGAACATTCAGTACTTC.

The genes are TRBV5-4 and TRBJ1-1; 7 bases line up with TRBD1. The germline CDR1 and CDR2 sequences are SGHNT and YYREEE (reference sequence). CDR3 length equals 14 residues. V lost 4 bases and J lost 2; bases outside the gene matches: 5. CDR3 loop: CASSPWDRNTEAFF. CDR3 bases: TGTGCCAGCAGCCCCTGGGACAGAAACACTGAAGCTTTCTTT.

CDR3 in DNA: TGCGCCAGCAGCCAAGATTCCAGCGGGGAGCAGTTCTTC. It is translated as CASSQDSSGEQFF. The chain couples TRBV4-3 to TRBJ2-1, with D possibly matching TRBD2 (6 bases). V gave up 0 bases and J gave up 10 bases, with 10 bases separating them. The V gene's germline CDR1 is LGHNA and CDR2 YSLEER. The CDR3 spans 13 residues.

The V call is TRBV28, the J call TRBJ2-7; 10 bases map to TRBD1. This CDR3 has 14 residues. Germline V gene sequence: CDR1 MDHEN, CDR2 SYDVKM. Losses at the gene ends were 11 bases for V and 2 bases for J; bases not matched to a gene: 9. CDR3 sequence reads: CAGRTTGGAYEQYF. The DNA of the CDR3 is TGTGCCGGCCGGACGACAGGGGGCGCCTACGAGCAGTACTTC.

The V gene is TRBV7-6, the J gene TRBJ2-7; a possible D gene is TRBD1 (5 bases). V lost 5 bases, J lost 0 bases, and 17 bases lay in between. The CDR3 sequence is 16 residues long. The germline V gene encodes CDR1 SGHVS and CDR2 FNYEAQ. The CDR3 reads CASSPQGSLSSYEQYF. CDR3 coding DNA: TGTGCCAGCAGCCCGCAGGGCTCCCTAAGCTCCTACGAGCAGTACTTC.

The chain recombines TRBV30 with TRBJ1-6; 9 bases map to TRBD1. J was trimmed by 7 bases and V by 3 bases; bases with no gene match: 7. Per germline, CDR1 GTSNPN and CDR2 SVGIG (reference sequence). The CDR3 covers 15 residues. CDR3 bases: TGTGCCTGGAGCTTGGACAGGGGAAGGAATTCACCCCTCCACTTT. It encodes CAWSLDRGRNSPLHF.

This rearrangement joins TRBV24-1 to TRBJ2-3, with 10 bases that match TRBD2. The CDR3 is 16 residues long. Germline loops: CDR1 KGHDR, CDR2 SFDVKD. Unmatched junction bases numbered 5, after V lost 4 bases and J lost 2 bases. The CDR3 nucleotides read TGTGCCACCAGTGACTTGACTAGCGGGTACACAGATACGCAGTATTTT. Its translation: CATSDLTSGYTDTQYF.

This chain joins TRBV18 and TRBJ1-2; D is perhaps TRBD1 (6 bases). From germline, CDR1 is KGHSH and CDR2 LQKENI. The CDR3 consists of 15 residues. Trimming removed 6 bases from V and 6 bases from J, with 20 bases in between. CDR3 sequence: CASSPVYRDVNGYTF. Written as DNA, the CDR3 is TGTGCCAGCTCCCCTGTTTACAGGGACGTTAATGGCTACACCTTC.

This chain links TRBV9 with TRBJ1-2; 10 bases align to TRBD1. CDR1 and CDR2 from the germline V gene are SGDLS and YYNGEE. V dropped 3 bases and J dropped 6; count of bases not matched to a gene: 11. The CDR3 has 16 residues. The CDR3 bases are TGTGCCAGCAGCGAGGGACAGGGGTTTTCCGAGGATGGCTACACCTTC. Protein product: CASSEGQGFSEDGYTF. Variable domain in full (rest from reference TRBV9 and TRBJ1-2): DSGVTQTPKHLITATGQRVTLRCSPRSGDLSVYWYQQSLDQGLQFLIQYYNGEERAKGNILERFSAQQFPDLHSELNLSSLELGDSALYFCASSEGQGFSEDGYTFGSGTRLTVV.

The chain recombines TRBV30 with TRBJ1-3, with 11 nucleotides matching TRBD1. V dropped 4 bases and J dropped 7; count of bases not matched to a gene: 3. Germline V gene data show CDR1 as GTSNPN and CDR2 as SVGIG (reference sequence). CDR3 length: 13 amino acids. The CDR3 loop is CAWTWDRGNTIYF. In DNA, the CDR3 is TGTGCCTGGACCTGGGACAGGGGGAACACCATATATTTT. The full variable domain, completed using reference TRBV30 and TRBJ1-3, is SQTIHQWPATLVQPVGSPLSLECTVEGTSNPNLYWYRQAAGRGLQLLFYSVGIGQISSEVPQNLSASRPQDRQFILSSKKLLLSDSGFYLCAWTWDRGNTIYFGEGSWLTVV.

The chain couples TRBV6-4 to TRBJ1-1; a possible D gene is TRBD1 (5 bases). CDR3 length equals 14 residues. Trimming stripped 7 bases from V and 5 bases from J, with 17 bases between. From germline, CDR1 is MRHNA and CDR2 SNTAGT. In DNA, the CDR3 is TGTGCCAGCAAGGAGGGGCAGGGACGGACTGAAGCTTTCTTT. Its translation is CASKEGQGRTEAFF.

The genes are TRBV7-9 and TRBJ1-1; TRBD1 might be the D (6 bases). Germline lookup yields CDR1 SEHNR and CDR2 FQNEAQ (reference sequence). The germline V and J ends were trimmed by 2 bases and 7 bases, with 8 bases remaining between them. The CDR3 runs to 12 residues. The CDR3 DNA reads as TGTGCCAGCAGCTTAACAGGGATTGAAGCTTTCTTT. This codes for CASSLTGIEAFF.

This CDR3 is CASSQAPGGYEQYF. CDR3 nucleotide sequence: TGTGCCAGCAGCCAAGCACCGGGGGGCTACGAGCAGTACTTC. The chain carries TRBV7-3 and TRBJ2-7; 7 bases match TRBD2. The CDR3 length is 14 residues. V dropped 5 bases and J dropped 3; count of bases not matched to a gene: 7. CDR1 SGHTA and CDR2 FQGTGA come from the germline V gene.

The chain employs TRBV9 and TRBJ1-4; 9 bases are shared with TRBD1. The CDR3 totals 15 residues. CDR1 SGDLS and CDR2 YYNGEE come from the germline V gene. Losses at the gene ends were 4 bases for V and 8 bases for J; bases not matched to a gene: 9. CDR3 nucleotide sequence: TGTGCCAGCAGCCCCTCAGGGACAGGGAGGGAAAAACTGTTTTTT. It yields the protein CASSPSGTGREKLFF.

This clone was observed at least ten times. CDR3 region: CASSHRGRGEAFF. Written as DNA, the CDR3 is TGTGCCAGCAGCCACAGGGGACGGGGGGAAGCTTTCTTT. The rearrangement uses TRBV13 and TRBJ1-1, with 7 positions matching TRBD1. CDR1 and CDR2 from the germline V gene are PRHDT and FYEKMQ (reference sequence). This CDR3 spans 13 amino acids. J lost 8 bases, V lost 5 bases, and 8 bases had no gene match.

The J gene is TRBJ1-2, the V gene TRBV19, with a tentative D call TRBD1 (6 bases). V was clipped by 5 bases and J by 3 bases, with 16 bases between them. The germline CDR1 and CDR2 sequences are LNHDA and SQIVND (reference sequence). This CDR3 has 15 amino acids. The DNA of the CDR3 is TGTGCCAGTAGTTCCTCGATACAGGGAGACTATGGCTACACCTTC. This gives the protein CASSSSIQGDYGYTF.